This T cell receptor (beta chain) was recorded in a study of CD8+CD57+ T cells in acquired aplastic anemia listed by TCRdb under 2018. Describing the broader study: Extracted DNA from sorted CD4+ and CD8+ cells averaged around 3.4 ug, ranging from about 0.18 to 27.4 ug. Points the paper makes about the study in general: Around 30 CD8+ CDR3 sequences were found in both patients and controls but appeared to be highly expressed in patients and within the immunodominant clones of the patients. Patients and healthy controls showed no significant difference in CD8+ Simpson's diversity (P=0.060).

Profiling of TCR beta VDJ combinations and CDR3 sequences used genomic DNA as the template. TCR repertoire sequencing was run on an Illumina HiSeq 2000. The original pipeline was this. TRBV/TRBJ rearrangement plots, CDR3 size and DJ length profiles, and Simpson's diversity index were used to assess repertoires. The immunodominant clone was defined as the most abundant DNA sequence in deep sequencing data. CDR3 amino acid sequences were checked for sharing across subjects and were also compared against the VDJdb database and published repertoires. The public reads were quality trimmed at Q25 with fastp and then assembled into clones with MiXCR by TCRdb, keeping productive beta chains. Rows with one shared CDR3 protein collapse into an entry with the most common genes and DNA. The V and J calls were determined by TCRdb, not by the authors. Present in this sample are about 270,000 distinct CDR3 sequences, roughly half of which were seen just once. The ten largest clones add up to around 7.6% of the sample.

In the study, sorted CD4+ and CD8+ blood T cells from patients with severe aplastic anemia and from healthy subjects underwent deep sequencing of TCR repertoires. Ficoll-Paque density gradient centrifugation was used to isolate peripheral blood mononuclear cells. Before DNA was extracted, CD4+ and CD8+ T cells were sorted using either FACS or magnetic beads. Turning to this clonotype: Which antigen it targets is not known. Base qualities are missing; no much larger clone stands one base away.

CDR1 is given as SGHRS and CDR2 as YFSETQ, both from the germline V gene. V drops 5 bases and J drops 0 bases, leaving 11 bases in between. Its CDR3 holds 14 amino acids, cysteine through phenylalanine. Left in the record is the CDR3 DNA by itself, 42 bases read in frame from the first base. The sample comprised sorted CD4+, CD8+, or CD8+CD57+ T cells (not recorded which) from PBMCs. The source is a human donor with severe aplastic anemia or a healthy control (not recorded which). The chain links TRBV5-1 with TRBJ1-1, and the D gene may be TRBD1, 5 bases matching. The CDR3 has the sequence CASRAGTVNTEAFF. The nucleotide sequence reads TGCGCCAGCAGGGCCGGGACGGTGAACACTGAAGCTTTCTTT.